The subject of this entry is one T cell receptor (beta chain). Its antigen is unknown. Sample time point: pre-treatment sample, taken before nivolumab and TIL therapy. Stage 4 NSCLC adults joined between 2017 and January 2020. The data belong to a study of TIL therapy for anti-PD-1-resistant metastatic lung cancer. Background on the study: Half of patients were current or former smokers. Tumors carried a median about 1.4 non-synonymous mutations per megabase. Study-level results: The baseline peripheral repertoire was partially replaced by infused TIL clonotypes that later decayed.

Sequencing used immunoSEQ v3. Assay: immunoSEQ multiplex PCR; the TCRdb copy retains only in-frame clones and omits some. The sample has about 12,000 clones; 80% are singletons. The CDR3 has 13 residues. Germline V gives CDR1 MNHEY, CDR2 SVGAGI. Trimming shortened V by 2 bases and J by 12 bases, and 17 bases separated the two germline ends. This TCR was recovered from a person aged 25-85 years with non-small cell lung cancer. The V call is TRBV6-5, the J call TRBJ2-7, with a weak D call TRBD1 (6 bases). This specimen was blood, taken at baseline. This chain's CDR3 is CASSYRAQGYRYF. The CDR3 DNA reads TGTGCCAGCAGTTACCGGGCACAGGGTTATCGGTACTTC.